This entry lists 29 T cell receptor beta chains sequenced from one sample in a study of identical twins. In TCRdb, the 5' RACE reads were re-called with MiXCR into one record per CDR3 protein. This sample has roughly 720,000 distinct CDR3 sequences; about 18% occur once, and the top ten carry 13%. These data were also filed under a second study, of T cells expressing NK-cell markers.

Sequencing used PBMCs. These receptor sequences come from a woman aged 18 to 35 in good health.

The chain carries TRBV5-1 and TRBJ2-7, with 11 bases fitting TRBD2. The CDR3 is 14 amino acids. The junction had 5 bases not matched to a gene; V was cut back by 4 bases and J by 5 bases. Per germline, CDR1 SGHRS and CDR2 YFSETQ. The CDR3 DNA is TGCGCCAGCAGCACTAGCGGGAGTGTCCACGAGCAGTACTTC. This translates into CASSTSGSVHEQYF.

The V and J genes are TRBV27 and TRBJ2-4; D may be TRBD1 (5 bases). Germline V gene sequence: CDR1 MNHEY, CDR2 SMNVEV (reference sequence). This CDR3 region has 14 residues. V lost 5 bases, J lost 7 bases, and 15 bases lay in between. The CDR3 sequence is CASSPQIKGNIQYF. CDR3 sequence (DNA): TGTGCCAGCAGTCCCCAGATTAAGGGGAACATTCAGTACTTC.

This clonotype was detected many times. Germline is not matched at one junction end, which may reflect a read error. The chain combines TRBV12-3 or TRBV12-4 with TRBJ1-1; the D gene is possibly TRBD1 (6 bases). The CDR3 runs to 13 residues. CDR3 in amino acids: CASSLRGGTEAFF. Written as DNA, the CDR3 is TGCGCCAGCAGCTTGAGAGGGGGGACTGAAGCTTTCTTT.

CDR3 in amino acids: CSAGAGGSYEQYF. The CDR3 region has the DNA TGCAGTGCAGGGGCAGGGGGCTCCTACGAGCAGTACTTC. This chain joins TRBV20-1 and TRBJ2-7; 7 bases are shared with TRBD1. The CDR3 runs 13 residues. Germline V gives CDR1 DFQATT, CDR2 SNEGSKA (reference sequence). V lost 6 bases to trimming and J lost 0 bases; unmatched junction nucleotides: 5.

This clonotype was recorded a few times. The J gene is TRBJ2-7, the V gene TRBV29-1; TRBD2 matches at 8 bases. There are 12 residues in the CDR3. Germline V gene sequence: CDR1 SQVTM, CDR2 ANQGSEA. V was pared by 8 bases and J by 6 bases, with 9 bases of the junction left unmatched. This CDR3 is CSSWTSYGEQYF. CDR3 in DNA: TGCAGCTCCTGGACTAGCTATGGCGAGCAGTACTTC.

In the case of this clonotype: Mismatch with germline at one junction end may stem from a read error. The CDR3: CASSLMSDRSGQPLHF. In DNA form, the CDR3 reads TGTGCCAGCAGCTTAATGTCCGACCGCTCGGGGCAGCCCCTGCATTTT. The rearrangement joins TRBV7-2 to TRBJ1-5; TRBD1 might be the D (5 bases). CDR1 is SGHTA and CDR2 is FQGNSA in the germline V gene. The CDR3 length is 16 residues.

The chain recombines TRBV7-9 with TRBJ2-5, with D unclear. This CDR3 region has 14 residues. The V gene's germline CDR1 is SEHNR and CDR2 FQNEAQ (reference sequence). Trimming removed 5 bases from V and 5 bases from J, with 15 bases in between. CDR3 coding DNA: TGTGCCAGCAGCCATGCCTCCCCTGGGGAGACCCAGTACTTC. Amino acid sequence: CASSHASPGETQYF.

This clonotype was seen at least ten times. The chain recombines TRBV6-5 with TRBJ1-1, with D hard to call. This CDR3 contains 14 residues. Trimming stripped 1 base from V and 2 bases from J, with 8 bases between. CDR1 is MNHEY and CDR2 is SVGAGI in the germline V gene. Here the CDR3 reads CASSYLGSNTEAFF. In nucleotides, the CDR3 is TGTGCCAGCAGTTACTTGGGCAGTAACACTGAAGCTTTCTTT.

This clonotype showed up just a few times. This chain links TRBV9 with TRBJ1-1; D is unclear. This CDR3 has 13 residues. Trimming left V 2 bases short and J 1 base short, with 6 bases between. The germline CDR1 and CDR2 sequences are SGDLS and YYNGEE. CDR3 DNA sequence: TGTGCCAGCAGCGTCCTATCGAACACTGAAGCTTTCTTT. Encoded protein: CASSVLSNTEAFF.

The chain couples TRBV11-2 to TRBJ1-5; D not resolved. The germline V and J ends were trimmed by 2 bases and 3 bases, with 8 bases remaining between them. Per the germline V gene, CDR1 is SGHAT and CDR2 is FQNNGV. The length of the CDR3 is 14 residues. CDR3 sequence (DNA): TGTGCCAGCAGCTTAAGGCCCACCAATCAGCCCCAGCATTTT. Translation: CASSLRPTNQPQHF.

The chain is built from TRBV19 and TRBJ2-7; D is possibly TRBD2 (6 bases). This CDR3 region has 14 residues. From germline, CDR1 is LNHDA and CDR2 SQIVND (reference sequence). V gave up 9 bases and J gave up 0 bases, with 15 bases separating them. The CDR3 nucleotides read TGTGCCAGCACTGAGCGGGCCCACTCCTACGAGCAGTACTTC. It is translated as CASTERAHSYEQYF.

This clonotype was recorded a few times. The chain recombines TRBV27 with TRBJ2-2, with D possibly being TRBD1 (6 bases). Germline CDR1 and CDR2: MNHEY and SMNVEV (reference sequence). The CDR3 contains 16 residues. V lost 0 bases to trimming and J lost 2 bases, with 10 bases between them. The CDR3 DNA sequence: TGTGCCAGCAGTTTATCAGGACAGATTAACACCGGGGAGCTGTTTTTT. Its protein is CASSLSGQINTGELFF.

The V call is TRBV6-1, the J call TRBJ2-1, with 7 bases that match TRBD2. The CDR3 has 14 amino acids. V gave up 5 bases and J gave up 9 bases; unmatched junction bases: 10. Germline-derived CDR1 and CDR2 are MNHNS and SASEGT. CDR3 protein: CASSPLTSVGEQFF. The CDR3 DNA reads as TGTGCCAGCAGTCCACTTACTAGCGTGGGTGAGCAGTTCTTC.

This chain connects TRBV9 to TRBJ2-6; D ambiguous. The V gene's germline CDR1 is SGDLS and CDR2 YYNGEE. This CDR3 region has 13 residues. The V gene lost 4 bases and the J gene lost 4 bases, with 6 bases spanning the gap. The chain's CDR3 is CASSTYGANVLTF. The CDR3 DNA is TGTGCCAGCAGCACTTACGGGGCCAACGTCCTGACTTTC. Using reference TRBV9 and TRBJ2-6 for the parts outside the CDR3, the full variable domain is DSGVTQTPKHLITATGQRVTLRCSPRSGDLSVYWYQQSLDQGLQFLIQYYNGEERAKGNILERFSAQQFPDLHSELNLSSLELGDSALYFCASSTYGANVLTFGAGSRLTVL.

V usage is TRBV7-2 and J usage is TRBJ1-5; D not resolved. V was cut by 5 bases and J by 4 bases, with 9 bases left in between. The germline V gene has CDR1 SGHTA and CDR2 FQGNSA. This CDR3 is 13 amino acids long. The CDR3 region is CASSIRGNQPQHF. The DNA of the CDR3 is TGTGCCAGCAGCATCAGAGGGAATCAGCCCCAGCATTTT.

This sequence joins TRBV12-3 or TRBV12-4 and TRBJ1-2; 10 bases align to TRBD1. V was clipped by 8 bases and J by 8 bases; unmatched bases: 8. CDR3 length: 13 residues. CDR3 nucleotide sequence: TGTGCCAGCGGGGACAGGGGTTATGGGGGCTACACCTTC. Translating it yields CASGDRGYGGYTF.

This clonotype was found a few times. This chain joins TRBV6-2 or TRBV6-3 and TRBJ2-1; TRBD2 aligns across 7 bases. The trim removed 5 bases at V and 5 bases at J, leaving 3 bases unmatched. CDR1 MNHEY and CDR2 SVGEGT come from the germline V gene. The CDR3 is 13 amino acids. CDR3 coding DNA: TGTGCCAGCAGTAGCGGGGTTAACAATGAGCAGTTCTTC. Translated: CASSSGVNNEQFF.

The chain combines TRBV20-1 with TRBJ2-7; D may be TRBD1 (6 bases). There are 14 residues in the CDR3. Germline V CDR1 and CDR2: DFQATT, SNEGSKA (reference sequence). The CDR3 reads CSVRRPGVPYEQYF. The CDR3 DNA reads TGCAGCGTGCGGAGGCCAGGGGTACCCTACGAGCAGTACTTC.

This clonotype was counted between two and nine times. The chain has TRBV9 and TRBJ2-1; D unclear. This CDR3 contains 14 residues. The V gene lost 1 base and the J gene lost 5 bases, with 10 bases spanning the gap. The V gene's germline CDR1 is SGDLS and CDR2 YYNGEE. The CDR3 coding sequence is TGTGCCAGCAGCGTACCCCGACACCACAATGAGCAGTTCTTC. Amino acids: CASSVPRHHNEQFF.

This clonotype was counted between two and nine times. The chain combines TRBV12-3 or TRBV12-4 with TRBJ2-3; TRBD2 aligns across 9 bases. V dropped 7 bases and J dropped 4; count of bases not matched to a gene: 6. CDR3 length equals 14 residues. CDR3 amino acids: CASMDGGGADTQYF. In DNA form, the CDR3 reads TGTGCCAGCATGGACGGCGGGGGGGCAGATACGCAGTATTTT.

The chain couples TRBV30 to TRBJ2-6, with D uncertain. Looked up from germline, CDR1 is GTSNPN and CDR2 is SVGIG (reference sequence). Trimming pared 4 bases from V and 2 bases from J, leaving 3 bases between. The CDR3 sequence is 12 residues long. CDR3 nucleotide sequence: TGTGCCTGGACAGCTGGGGCCAACGTCCTGACTTTC. It codes for CAWTAGANVLTF. Filled out from reference TRBV30 and TRBJ2-6, the complete variable domain reads SQTIHQWPATLVQPVGSPLSLECTVEGTSNPNLYWYRQAAGRGLQLLFYSVGIGQISSEVPQNLSASRPQDRQFILSSKKLLLSDSGFYLCAWTAGANVLTFGAGSRLTVL.

V is TRBV27 and J is TRBJ2-7; unclear D gene. The CDR3 length is 15 residues. V was pared by 5 bases and J by 5 bases, with 19 bases between. CDR1 and CDR2 from the germline V gene are MNHEY and SMNVEV (reference sequence). The CDR3 region is CASSNLHRGSNEQYF. The CDR3 coding sequence is TGTGCCAGCAGTAACCTTCATCGTGGTAGCAACGAGCAGTACTTC.

This chain uses TRBV29-1 with TRBJ2-3; 9 bases fit TRBD1. This CDR3 is built from 14 residues. V trimming: 4 bases; J trimming: 1 base; junction bases outside the gene matches: 3. The V gene's germline CDR1 is SQVTM and CDR2 ANQGSEA. The CDR3 sequence: CSVGRTGGTDTQYF. CDR3 nucleotides: TGCAGCGTTGGGCGGACAGGGGGCACAGATACGCAGTATTTT.

This clonotype was observed a single time. The chain employs TRBV6-1 and TRBJ2-3, with D tentatively TRBD2 (6 bases). The germline V gene encodes CDR1 MNHNS and CDR2 SASEGT. The CDR3 loop spans 15 amino acids. The V end was cut by 7 bases, the J end by 4 bases, with 18 bases between. CDR3 sequence (DNA): TGTGCCAGCATCCTAACCCCGGGAGAGCCAGATACGCAGTATTTT. This gives the protein CASILTPGEPDTQYF.

The rearrangement links TRBV12-3 or TRBV12-4 to TRBJ2-5; TRBD2 matches 9 bases. The CDR3 runs to 14 residues. V gave up 4 bases and J gave up 4 bases; unmatched junction bases: 4. The CDR3 here is CASSSREGPETQYF. The DNA for the CDR3 is TGTGCCAGCAGTTCGCGGGAGGGGCCAGAGACCCAGTACTTC.

In this sample, this clonotype turned up a few times. The chain joins TRBV12-3 or TRBV12-4 to TRBJ2-7, with D possibly matching TRBD1 (6 bases). V was trimmed by 0 bases and J by 5 bases, leaving 17 bases between them. The CDR3 loop spans 16 amino acids. CDR3 in DNA: TGTGCCAGCAGTTTAGCCGAGCAGGGGATCCCCCACGAGCAGTACTTC. Protein sequence: CASSLAEQGIPHEQYF.

This clonotype was found once. The rearrangement joins TRBV5-6 to TRBJ2-1, with D tentatively TRBD2 (6 bases). This CDR3 has 15 amino acids. Germline CDR1 reads SGHDT; CDR2 reads YYEEEE. V lost 4 bases and J 2 bases, leaving 13 bases between the germline ends. The CDR3 DNA is TGTGCCAGCAGCGCATCGGGACTTACCTACAATGAGCAGTTCTTC. It is translated as CASSASGLTYNEQFF.

This clonotype was counted many times. J is TRBJ1-2 and V is TRBV20-1, with D possibly being TRBD1 (5 bases). Germline CDR1 is DFQATT and CDR2 is SNEGSKA (reference sequence). V was pared by 3 bases and J by 2 bases, with 13 bases between. This CDR3 region has 14 residues. CDR3 nucleotide sequence: TGCAGTGCTAGCTGGGGGACGGTCAACTATGGCTACACCTTC. Translated, it gives CSASWGTVNYGYTF.

CDR3 in amino acids: CASSLAPLAGVMKTQYF. As DNA, the CDR3 is TGTGCCAGCAGCTTAGCTCCACTAGCGGGAGTTATGAAGACCCAGTACTTC. The rearrangement uses TRBV7-8 and TRBJ2-5, with 11 bases aligning to TRBD2. Germline CDR1 SGHVS, CDR2 FQNEAQ. V lost 0 bases, J lost 6 bases, and 9 bases stayed unmatched. The length of the CDR3 is 17 residues.